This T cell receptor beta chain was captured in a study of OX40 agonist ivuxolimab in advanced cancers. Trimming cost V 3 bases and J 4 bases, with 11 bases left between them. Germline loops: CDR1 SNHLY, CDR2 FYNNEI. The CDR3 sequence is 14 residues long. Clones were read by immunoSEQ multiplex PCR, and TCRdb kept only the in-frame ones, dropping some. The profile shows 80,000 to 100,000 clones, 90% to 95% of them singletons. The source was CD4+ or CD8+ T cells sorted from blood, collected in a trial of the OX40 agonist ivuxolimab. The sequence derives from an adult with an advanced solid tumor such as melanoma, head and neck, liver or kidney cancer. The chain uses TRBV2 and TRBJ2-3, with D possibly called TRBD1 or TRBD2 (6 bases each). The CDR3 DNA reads TGTGCCAGCAGTGAGCAGGGGAGGCCAGATACGCAGTATTTT. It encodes CASSEQGRPDTQYF.